One sample yielded the 17 T cell receptor beta chains listed below, sequenced in a study of early T cells in non-severe SARS-CoV-2 infection. Using its own MiXCR run on the 5' RACE reads, TCRdb lists one record per CDR3 protein. Of about 45,000 distinct CDR3 sequences listed, under 14% were seen once; the top ten hold about a fifth. The sample taken for sequencing was whole blood. The source is an adult who was a healthcare worker with PCR-confirmed SARS-CoV-2 infection or an uninfected control (not recorded which).

This clonotype appeared many times. The V call is TRBV6-4, the J call TRBJ2-7, with a possible D match to TRBD1 (6 bases). Germline CDR1 MRHNA, CDR2 SNTAGT. CDR3 length: 14 residues. The germline V and J ends were trimmed by 2 bases and 6 bases, with 14 bases remaining between them. The CDR3 DNA sequence: TGTGCCAGCAGTGACGCACAGGGTGTCGGCGAGCAGTACTTC. Amino acid sequence: CASSDAQGVGEQYF.

This clonotype was counted many times. V usage is TRBV20-1 and J usage is TRBJ1-1; 7 bases are a match to TRBD1. The CDR3 is made up of 16 amino acids. Germline lookup yields CDR1 DFQATT and CDR2 SNEGSKA (reference sequence). Trimming cost V 5 bases and J 3 bases; bases outside gene matches: 15. The CDR3 is CSARGKTGRRDTEAFF. CDR3 nucleotides: TGCAGTGCTCGGGGAAAGACAGGGCGGCGCGACACTGAAGCTTTCTTT.

This clonotype has at least ten counts. The V gene is TRBV6-2 or TRBV6-3, the J gene TRBJ1-2; TRBD1 might be the D (6 bases). The V end lost 2 bases, the J end lost 9 bases, and 13 bases lay between the germline ends. This CDR3 spans 13 amino acids. CDR1 MNHEY and CDR2 SVGEGT come from the germline V gene. The CDR3 sequence is CASSYTETGSYTF. The CDR3 nucleotides read TGTGCCAGCAGTTACACGGAAACAGGGAGCTACACCTTC.

This clonotype was detected ten times or more. The chain combines TRBV11-2 with TRBJ1-1; no clear D. CDR3 length: 14 amino acids. The germline V gene encodes CDR1 SGHAT and CDR2 FQNNGV. Trimming stripped 3 bases from V and 0 bases from J, with 8 bases between. The CDR3 sequence: CASSLGNLNTEAFF. The CDR3 DNA reads TGTGCCAGCAGCTTGGGGAACCTGAACACTGAAGCTTTCTTT.

The gene calls are TRBV28 and TRBJ2-1; either TRBD1 or TRBD2 may supply D (5 bases each). Between the trimmed V and J ends, which lost 7 bases and 1 base, there was a span of 11 bases. Per the germline V gene, CDR1 is MDHEN and CDR2 is SYDVKM. This CDR3 is 14 amino acids long. The CDR3 protein is CASTEGPSYNEQFF. CDR3 DNA sequence: TGTGCCAGCACAGAGGGACCTTCCTACAATGAGCAGTTCTTC.

Many counts were recorded for this clonotype. The chain uses TRBV5-1 and TRBJ2-7; D unclear. The V gene lost 0 bases and the J gene lost 3 bases, with 1 base spanning the gap. The CDR3 extends over 11 amino acids. Germline V gives CDR1 SGHRS, CDR2 YFSETQ. The CDR3: CASSLDYEQYF. The CDR3 region has the DNA TGCGCCAGCAGCTTGGACTACGAGCAGTACTTC.

The chain combines TRBV5-1 with TRBJ2-7, with a possible D match to TRBD2 (6 bases). Germline CDR1 and CDR2: SGHRS and YFSETQ. V was trimmed by 5 bases and J by 2 bases, leaving 23 bases between them. The CDR3 runs 17 residues. The CDR3 nucleotides read TGCGCCAGCAGACTTGGAACGGCCGGGACTGGAACCTACGAGCAGTACTTC. Encoded protein: CASRLGTAGTGTYEQYF. The full variable domain, rest sourced from reference TRBV5-1 and TRBJ2-7, is KAGVTQTPRYLIKTRGQQVTLSCSPISGHRSVSWYQQTPGQGLQFLFEYFSETQRNKGNFPGRFSGRQFSNSRSEMNVSTLELGDSALYLCASRLGTAGTGTYEQYFGPGTRLTVT.

The chain is built from TRBV28 and TRBJ1-1, with TRBD1 as a possible D gene (6 bases). In germline, CDR1 is MDHEN, CDR2 SYDVKM. Trimming left V 3 bases short and J 5 bases short, with 13 bases between. This CDR3 region has 14 residues. CDR3 amino acids: CASSFEQGRTEAFF. The CDR3 DNA reads as TGTGCCAGCAGTTTCGAACAGGGCAGGACTGAAGCTTTCTTT.

This clonotype was seen only a few times. V usage is TRBV20-1 and J usage is TRBJ2-3; 10 nucleotides line up with TRBD2. The CDR3 has 15 amino acids. J was trimmed by 2 bases and V by 5 bases; bases with no gene match: 7. The V gene's germline CDR1 is DFQATT and CDR2 SNEGSKA (reference sequence). The DNA for the CDR3 is TGCAGTGCTGGGGTACTAGCGGGACACACAGATACGCAGTATTTT. Its translation: CSAGVLAGHTDTQYF.

The V and J genes are TRBV28 and TRBJ1-2, with a tentative D call TRBD1 (6 bases). The CDR3 length is 15 residues. Deletions cut 6 bases from V and 1 base from J, with 15 bases between. Looked up from germline, CDR1 is MDHEN and CDR2 is SYDVKM. This CDR3 is CASSSTGNRNYGYTF. DNA for the CDR3: TGTGCCAGCAGCTCCACAGGGAACCGTAACTATGGCTACACCTTC.

There are many counts of this clonotype. V usage is TRBV6-1 and J usage is TRBJ1-1; 10 bases align to TRBD1. Germline V gene data show CDR1 as MNHNS and CDR2 as SASEGT. J was trimmed by 4 bases and V by 3 bases; bases with no gene match: 8. This CDR3 has 16 residues. The CDR3, as DNA: TGTGCCAGCAGTGATAATCGGGACAGGGGCAGCACTGAAGCTTTCTTT. Its protein product is CASSDNRDRGSTEAFF.

This rearrangement joins TRBV28 to TRBJ2-2; tentatively, D is TRBD1 (7 bases). V lost 4 bases and J 0 bases, leaving 15 bases between the germline ends. CDR1 is MDHEN and CDR2 is SYDVKM in the germline V gene. The CDR3 extends over 17 amino acids. CDR3 amino acids: CASSWGDSAANTGELFF. Written as DNA, the CDR3 is TGTGCCAGCAGTTGGGGGGACAGTGCCGCGAACACCGGGGAGCTGTTTTTT.

This clonotype has at least ten counts. This chain joins TRBV18 and TRBJ2-7, with no clear D. Germline values: CDR1 KGHSH, CDR2 LQKENI. V gave up 0 bases and J gave up 5 bases, with 11 bases separating them. The CDR3 contains 14 residues. DNA of the CDR3: TGTGCCAGCTCACCACCGTCGACCAGGCACGAGCAGTACTTC. This encodes CASSPPSTRHEQYF.

This clonotype was picked up many times. The chain couples TRBV5-4 to TRBJ1-2; 7 nucleotides match TRBD1. The germline CDR1 and CDR2 sequences are SGHNT and YYREEE (reference sequence). With V trimmed by 6 bases and J by 3 bases, 2 bases remained unmatched. This CDR3 is built from 12 residues. The CDR3 here is CASIDRDYGYTF. CDR3 DNA: TGTGCCAGCATAGACAGGGACTATGGCTACACCTTC.

This clonotype was observed many times. The chain joins TRBV6-5 to TRBJ1-6; D remains ambiguous. V lost 2 bases and J lost 0, with 17 bases in between. The CDR3 has 19 residues. Germline lookup yields CDR1 MNHEY and CDR2 SVGAGI. CDR3 bases: TGTGCCAGCAGTTACAATCGGCCGTTGGAGGGCTCCTATAATTCACCCCTCCACTTT. Translating it yields CASSYNRPLEGSYNSPLHF.

There are many counts of this clonotype. The chain links TRBV7-3 to TRBJ2-3; D may be TRBD2 (5 bases). Germline assignment: CDR1 SGHTA and CDR2 FQGTGA. The CDR3 has 17 amino acids. Trimming took 3 bases from V and 11 from J, leaving 27 bases between them. CDR3 nucleotides: TGTGCCAGCAGCTTCGGCCTCAGCGAGCGGCCCCCCACGCGGCAGTATTTT. Translated, it gives CASSFGLSERPPTRQYF.

This clonotype was seen ten or more times. DNA for the CDR3: TGTGCCAGCAGCACAGGGGGGTTAGGGACTGAAGCTTTCTTT. As protein: CASSTGGLGTEAFF. This sequence joins TRBV7-2 and TRBJ1-1, with 8 bases aligning to TRBD1. V gave up 5 bases and J gave up 5 bases; unmatched junction bases: 7. The CDR3 runs to 14 residues. Germline lookup yields CDR1 SGHTA and CDR2 FQGNSA.